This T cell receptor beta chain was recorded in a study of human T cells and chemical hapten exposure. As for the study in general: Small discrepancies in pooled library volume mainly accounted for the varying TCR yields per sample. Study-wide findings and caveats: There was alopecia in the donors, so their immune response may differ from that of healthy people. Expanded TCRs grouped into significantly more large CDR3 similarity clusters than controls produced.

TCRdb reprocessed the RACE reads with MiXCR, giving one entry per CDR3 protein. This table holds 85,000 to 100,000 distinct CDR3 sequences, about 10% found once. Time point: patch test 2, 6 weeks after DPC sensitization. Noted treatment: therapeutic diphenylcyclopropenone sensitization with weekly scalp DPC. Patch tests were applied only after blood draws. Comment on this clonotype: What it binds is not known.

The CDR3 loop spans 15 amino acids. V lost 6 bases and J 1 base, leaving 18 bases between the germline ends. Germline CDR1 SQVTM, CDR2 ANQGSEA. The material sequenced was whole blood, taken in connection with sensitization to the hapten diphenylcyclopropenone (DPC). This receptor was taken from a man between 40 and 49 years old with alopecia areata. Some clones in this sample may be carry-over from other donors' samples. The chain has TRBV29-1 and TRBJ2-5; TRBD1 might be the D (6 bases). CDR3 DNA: TGCAGCGTCGGCCTGCAGGGGATGGTCCAAGAGACCCAGTACTTC. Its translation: CSVGLQGMVQETQYF.